This record covers a single T cell receptor (beta chain). The authors' processing: Nucleated cell counts were estimated from reference gene primer amplification. The table came from immunoSEQ multiplex PCR; TCRdb's copy has only in-frame clones and leaves some out. Clone size and V and J calls were adopted from that table, with D and trimming inferred from the DNA. The sample shows about 110,000 clones, 80% to 85% of them seen only once. This specimen comes from a study of blood T cell repertoires in COVID-19. Overall study context: Whether acute or convalescent, the COVID-19 samples came from the United States, Italy and Spain. PBMCs, B-cell-depleted T cells, or T cells were the source of the cDNA or gDNA that made up the material.

What was sequenced was peripheral blood. The clonotype comes from a man aged 65-85 years with acute or convalescent COVID-19.

CDR3 nucleotide sequence: TGTGCCAGCAGCCAAGCTACTGAAAAACTGTTTTTT. Translating it yields CASSQATEKLFF. V gene TRBV14 combines with J gene TRBJ1-4, with unresolved D. Germline V CDR1 and CDR2: SGHDN, FVKESK. This CDR3 region has 12 residues. V lost 1 base and J lost 7, with 4 bases in between.